The next 32 T cell receptor beta chains were all read from a single sample in a study of post-analysis software for immune sequencing data. No antigen is known for these receptors. The study's findings and limits: Comparison of patients with controls showed five TRBV segments more frequent in patients, TRBV5-6, TRBV5-1 and TRBV20-1 among them.

Unique molecular identifiers had been added to the TCR beta cDNA libraries. From the PCR reads, TCRdb called clonotypes with MiXCR, one entry per CDR3 protein. The sample lists hundreds of thousands of distinct CDR3 sequences; roughly 40% were seen once. The sample was blood. Receptors originate from a girl aged 5 to 17 with multiple sclerosis.

A few counts support this clonotype. This chain links TRBV7-2 with TRBJ2-7; 7 bases are shared with TRBD1. With 5 bases clipped from V and 0 bases from J, the junction kept 10 bases outside the gene matches. Germline assignment: CDR1 SGHTA and CDR2 FQGNSA. This CDR3 has 16 residues. Here the CDR3 reads CASSIPPGQSSYEQYF. CDR3 sequence (DNA): TGTGCCAGCAGCATTCCTCCGGGACAGAGCTCCTACGAGCAGTACTTC.

As concerns this clonotype: A junction end diverges from the germline sequence, so it may reflect a read error. V usage is TRBV4-1 and J usage is TRBJ2-3; TRBD2 aligns across 8 bases. In germline, CDR1 is MGHRA, CDR2 YSYEKL. This CDR3 is 17 amino acids long. CDR3 sequence reads: CASGQDGSGSGSDTQYF. The CDR3 DNA follows: TGCGCCAGCGGCCAAGACGGCAGCGGGAGTGGTTCAGATACGCAGTATTTT.

Regarding this clonotype: Relative to the germline gene, one junction end is altered; a read error may explain this. The rearrangement uses TRBV20-1 and TRBJ2-2, with a possible D match to TRBD1 (6 bases). CDR1 and CDR2 (germline): DFQATT, SNEGSKA (reference sequence). The CDR3 is 14 amino acids. The chain's CDR3 is CSARRQGNAGELFF. As DNA, the CDR3 is TGCAGTGCTAGAAGGCAGGGGAACGCCGGGGAGCTGTTTTTT.

This clonotype was seen repeatedly, ten times or more. The V gene is TRBV7-2, the J gene TRBJ2-5; TRBD1 is a possible D gene (5 bases). The CDR3 totals 13 residues. The ends were cut back, 5 bases at V and 2 bases at J, with 9 bases in the middle. The germline V gene encodes CDR1 SGHTA and CDR2 FQGNSA. The CDR3 here is CASSPQGQETQYF. For the CDR3, the DNA is TGTGCCAGCAGCCCGCAGGGTCAAGAGACCCAGTACTTC.

This clonotype was counted a single time. DNA of the CDR3: TGTGCCAGCAGTGTCGATATCCTAGCCAAAAACATTCAGTACTTC. Encoded protein: CASSVDILAKNIQYF. This chain connects TRBV2 to TRBJ2-4; no clear D. Per the germline V gene, CDR1 is SNHLY and CDR2 is FYNNEI. Trimming pared 4 bases from V and 0 bases from J, leaving 10 bases between. The CDR3 has 15 residues.

The chain joins TRBV20-1 to TRBJ1-2, with 8 bases aligning to TRBD1. The CDR3 contains 14 residues. Per the germline V gene, CDR1 is DFQATT and CDR2 is SNEGSKA (reference sequence). Trimming cost V 0 bases and J 6 bases; bases outside gene matches: 6. This chain's CDR3 is CSARDPGGADGYTF. The CDR3 DNA is TGCAGTGCTAGAGATCCAGGGGGCGCGGATGGCTACACCTTC.

The CDR3 DNA reads TGTGCCAGCAGCCCTAAGAAGGAAGGGGGGATCGAAGCTTTCTTT. This gives the protein CASSPKKEGGIEAFF. This sequence joins TRBV13 and TRBJ1-1; D is possibly TRBD1 (6 bases). The CDR3 covers 15 residues. CDR1 and CDR2 from the germline V gene are PRHDT and FYEKMQ (reference sequence). With 5 bases removed from V and 8 bases from J, the gap between germline ends came to 21 bases.

This clonotype was seen only a few times. The gene calls are TRBV7-9 and TRBJ2-7; the D gene could be TRBD1 or TRBD2 (5 bases each). V was shortened by 5 bases and J by 1 base, with 18 bases between the two germline ends. The CDR3 is 16 amino acids. CDR1 and CDR2 (germline): SEHNR, FQNEAQ (reference sequence). CDR3 sequence reads: CASSPRRAGTSYEQYF. The CDR3, as DNA: TGTGCCAGCAGCCCCCGCAGGGCGGGCACTTCCTACGAGCAGTACTTC.

The chain links TRBV12-3 or TRBV12-4 to TRBJ2-7, with D possibly being TRBD1 or TRBD2 (5 bases each). Trimming removed 5 bases at V and 7 bases at J, with 15 bases between. This CDR3 has 13 amino acids. Here the CDR3 reads CASSPGTLGEQYF. CDR3 in DNA: TGTGCCAGCAGTCCCGGGACCCTTGGAGAGCAGTACTTC.

About this clonotype: No conserved phenylalanine or tryptophan ends this CDR3, so it is likely a read error. The CDR3 loop reads CASSSGTPRTDTQYL. The CDR3 DNA reads as TGCGCCAGCAGCTCCGGGACCCCTCGCACAGATACGCAGTATTTG. The V and J genes are TRBV5-1 and TRBJ2-3, with D possibly called TRBD1 or TRBD2 (5 bases each). V was clipped by 3 bases and J by 1 base, with 12 bases between them. Germline V gene sequence: CDR1 SGHRS, CDR2 YFSETQ. There are 15 residues in the CDR3.

Remarks on this clonotype: This may come from a read error, since a much larger clone is one base off. The genes are TRBV12-3 or TRBV12-4 and TRBJ2-5, with 11 bases matching TRBD1. The end of the DNA is better explained by TRBJ2-7, so the J call may be wrong. CDR3 size: 14 residues. DNA of the CDR3: TGTGCCAGCGTACTTGGGACAGGGGGTGGCGAGCAGTACTTC. This codes for CASVLGTGGGEQYF.

A few counts support this clonotype. The chain employs TRBV30 and TRBJ2-4, with TRBD1 matching 9 bases. The J call is uncertain, as TRBJ2-7 better fits the DNA end. CDR1 and CDR2 (germline): GTSNPN, SVGIG (reference sequence). The CDR3 totals 14 residues. The CDR3 loop is CAWSEITGGHEQYF. CDR3 in DNA: TGTGCCTGGAGTGAGATAACAGGGGGCCACGAGCAGTACTTC.

The table lists this clonotype with a few counts. This chain links TRBV6-6 with TRBJ1-1, with TRBD1 as a possible D gene (5 bases). The CDR3 loop spans 14 amino acids. Germline V gene sequence: CDR1 MNHNY, CDR2 SVGAGI (reference sequence). Deletions cut 5 bases from V and 0 bases from J, with 10 bases between. CDR3 coding DNA: TGTGCCAGCAGTGTGGGGACGGTGAACACTGAAGCTTTCTTT. Translation: CASSVGTVNTEAFF.

The gene calls are TRBV19 and TRBJ1-1; D unclear. The CDR3 runs 11 residues. Trimming cost V 8 bases and J 5 bases, with 9 bases left between them. CDR1 and CDR2 (germline): LNHDA, SQIVND (reference sequence). The CDR3 loop is CASFRVTEAFF. The CDR3 DNA reads TGTGCCAGTTTTAGGGTTACTGAAGCTTTCTTT.

A remark on this clonotype: A much larger clone is a single base away; this may be a read error. V and J are TRBV12-3 or TRBV12-4 and TRBJ2-3; tentative D call: TRBD2 (6 bases). The V gene lost 5 bases and the J gene lost 10 bases, with 13 bases spanning the gap. The CDR3 length is 12 residues. The CDR3: CASSPGGDAQYF. The CDR3 nucleotides read TGTGCCAGCAGTCCCGGCGGGGATGCGCAGTATTTT.

The chain couples TRBV20-1 to TRBJ2-4; 7 bases match TRBD1. The J call could be wrong; TRBJ2-7 is a better fit for the DNA end. The CDR3 spans 15 residues. Germline CDR1 reads DFQATT; CDR2 reads SNEGSKA (reference sequence). CDR3 amino acids: CSAVRADRAAYEQYF. The CDR3 DNA reads TGCAGTGCTGTGCGAGCCGACAGGGCCGCCTACGAGCAGTACTTC.

CDR3 sequence: CSVEVPGQGFYEQYF. The DNA of the CDR3 is TGCAGCGTTGAGGTACCGGGACAGGGGTTTTACGAGCAGTACTTC. V usage is TRBV29-1 and J usage is TRBJ2-7, with 10 bases lining up with TRBD1. Germline lookup yields CDR1 SQVTM and CDR2 ANQGSEA. CDR3 size: 15 residues. V lost 3 bases to trimming and J lost 4 bases; unmatched junction nucleotides: 9.

This clonotype was found a few times. This rearrangement joins TRBV12-3 or TRBV12-4 to TRBJ2-4, with D possibly called TRBD1 or TRBD2 (5 bases each). The CDR3 is made up of 15 amino acids. V lost 6 bases and J 0 bases, leaving 12 bases between the germline ends. CDR3 residues: CASSQRGVAKNIQYF. CDR3 coding DNA: TGTGCCAGCAGCCAGAGGGGAGTAGCCAAAAACATTCAGTACTTC.

In regard to this clonotype: At one end, the junction sequence differs from germline, possibly due to a read error. The rearrangement links TRBV2 to TRBJ2-7; D is unresolved. Per the germline V gene, CDR1 is SNHLY and CDR2 is FYNNEI. The CDR3 has 12 amino acids. Here the CDR3 reads CAGSATPYEQYF. CDR3 nucleotides: TGTGCCGGCAGTGCCACCCCCTACGAGCAGTACTTC.

The sample holds a few counts of this clonotype. CDR3 sequence reads: CASSSPYGYTF. CDR3 nucleotide sequence: TGTGCCAGCAGTTCCCCTTATGGCTACACCTTC. V usage is TRBV6-6 and J usage is TRBJ1-2; no clear D gene. This CDR3 spans 11 amino acids. Trimming shortened V by 4 bases and J by 5 bases, and 5 bases separated the two germline ends. Germline assignment: CDR1 MNHNY and CDR2 SVGAGI (reference sequence).

The chain links TRBV27 to TRBJ2-7; TRBD2 might be the D (6 bases). CDR1 MNHEY and CDR2 SMNVEV come from the germline V gene (reference sequence). V lost 2 bases, J lost 6 bases, and 11 bases lay in between. The length of the CDR3 is 13 residues. The CDR3 here is CASSLGLRLEQYF. In DNA form, the CDR3 reads TGTGCCAGCAGTTTAGGACTACGCCTCGAGCAGTACTTC.

The chain links TRBV12-3 or TRBV12-4 to TRBJ2-4; TRBD1 aligns across 8 bases. J lost 1 base, V lost 5 bases, and 4 bases had no gene match. The CDR3 is 15 residues long. The CDR3 DNA follows: TGTGCCAGCAGTCCAGGGGGCATGGCCAAAAACATTCAGTACTTC. Amino acid sequence: CASSPGGMAKNIQYF.

The rearrangement uses TRBV12-3 or TRBV12-4 and TRBJ2-7; D could derive from TRBD1 or TRBD2 (5 bases each). This CDR3 contains 15 residues. The V end was cut by 6 bases, the J end by 3 bases, with 18 bases between. The CDR3 sequence is CASSSHRDGNYEQYF. Written as DNA, the CDR3 is TGTGCCAGCAGCTCCCACCGGGACGGAAACTACGAGCAGTACTTC.

This clonotype has only one observation. This rearrangement joins TRBV15 to TRBJ2-3, with TRBD2 matching 9 bases. Germline V CDR1 and CDR2: LNHNV, YYDKDF (reference sequence). The CDR3 is made up of 20 amino acids. V shed 5 bases and J 1 base; nucleotides not matched to a gene: 19. The CDR3 spells CATSRRPLAGIAGRTDTQYF. CDR3 bases: TGTGCCACCAGCCGAAGACCTCTAGCGGGGATCGCTGGCCGCACAGATACGCAGTATTTT. Combining the CDR3 with reference TRBV15 and TRBJ2-3 gives the whole variable domain DAMVIQNPRYQVTQFGKPVTLSCSQTLNHNVMYWYQQKSSQAPKLLFHYYDKDFNNEADTPDNFQSRRPNTSFCFLDIRSPGLGDTAMYLCATSRRPLAGIAGRTDTQYFGPGTRLTVL.

The J gene is TRBJ2-7, the V gene TRBV9, with D possibly called TRBD1 or TRBD2 (5 bases each). The CDR3 has 14 residues. Germline loops: CDR1 SGDLS, CDR2 YYNGEE. With 4 bases removed from V and 2 bases from J, the gap between germline ends came to 13 bases. CDR3 sequence: CASSPLSGPYEQYF. For the CDR3, the DNA is TGTGCCAGCAGCCCCCTCTCGGGACCCTACGAGCAGTACTTC.

The gene calls are TRBV7-9 and TRBJ1-1; 7 bases are shared with TRBD1. With 6 bases clipped from V and 2 bases from J, the junction kept 6 bases outside the gene matches. The CDR3 has 14 amino acids. Germline-derived CDR1 and CDR2 are SEHNR and FQNEAQ (reference sequence). CDR3 sequence reads: CASSIGTVNTEAFF. As DNA, the CDR3 is TGTGCCAGCAGTATAGGGACAGTAAACACTGAAGCTTTCTTT.

The rearrangement uses TRBV12-3 or TRBV12-4 and TRBJ2-1; 7 bases match TRBD2. There are 12 residues in the CDR3. Trimming took 7 bases from V and 8 from J; bases not matched to a gene: 5. In DNA, the CDR3 is TGTGCCAGCAACGGACTAGTCGATGAGCAGTTCTTC. Protein sequence: CASNGLVDEQFF.

The chain employs TRBV5-1 and TRBJ2-1, with no clear D. This CDR3 is 13 amino acids long. Germline V gives CDR1 SGHRS, CDR2 YFSETQ. Trimming took off 6 bases at V and 7 bases at J, with 14 bases between the two ends. The CDR3: CASTLTPVNEQFF. For the CDR3, the DNA is TGCGCCAGCACCCTTACTCCAGTGAATGAGCAGTTCTTC.

The CDR3 is CASSFDMPGPNTEAFF. The CDR3 DNA reads as TGTGCCAGCAGCTTCGATATGCCGGGCCCTAACACTGAAGCTTTCTTT. The chain combines TRBV7-9 with TRBJ1-1; D gene uncertain. The germline V and J ends were trimmed by 3 bases and 2 bases, with 16 bases remaining between them. Germline CDR1 SEHNR, CDR2 FQNEAQ (reference sequence). CDR3 length: 16 residues.

This clonotype was picked up a small number of times. This chain uses TRBV5-1 with TRBJ2-1; 7 bases fit TRBD2. Germline V gives CDR1 SGHRS, CDR2 YFSETQ. With 0 bases clipped from V and 4 bases from J, the junction kept 4 bases outside the gene matches. CDR3 length equals 15 residues. CDR3 loop: CASSLVAGVYNEQFF. For the CDR3, the DNA is TGCGCCAGCAGCTTGGTTGCGGGAGTTTACAATGAGCAGTTCTTC.

The chain carries TRBV3-1 and TRBJ2-3, with D hard to call. The germline V gene has CDR1 LGHDT and CDR2 YNNKEL (reference sequence). V was pared by 10 bases and J by 8 bases, with 13 bases between. The CDR3 is 11 residues long. As DNA, the CDR3 is TGTGCCATAGAACAAACGGGTACGCAGTATTTT. Amino acids: CAIEQTGTQYF.

As concerns this clonotype: This may be a read error: a much more frequent sequence differs by one nucleotide. The chain carries TRBV24-1 and TRBJ2-3; no clear D. Looked up from germline, CDR1 is KGHDR and CDR2 is SFDVKD. This CDR3 contains 12 residues. The CDR3 region is CPTSEGTDTQYF. In DNA form, the CDR3 reads TGTCCCACCAGTGAGGGCACAGATACGCAGTATTTT.